This T cell receptor beta chain was documented in a study of chemoradiotherapy in HPV16-positive cancers. Study background: Functional T-cell assays on a couple of HPV16-positive patients' cells defined candidate HPV-specific clones and common TCR motifs.

This clone was counted a few times. This CDR3 spans 12 amino acids. CDR1 and CDR2 from the germline V gene are SNHLY and FYNNEI. Trimming shortened V by 7 bases and J by 4 bases, and 10 bases separated the two germline ends. Sequencing used immunoSEQ multiplex PCR; TCRdb keeps in-frame clones, though not all of them. The sample yields approximately 8,200 clones, around 68% seen once. This material was collected from a patient who underwent chemoradiotherapy. The TCR sequence derives from a human donor with HPV-associated anogenital cancer. The genes are TRBV2 and TRBJ1-2; D possibly corresponds to TRBD1 (5 bases). The CDR3 is CASNAGSYGYTF. CDR3 in DNA: TGTGCCAGCAACGCAGGGAGCTATGGCTACACCTTC.